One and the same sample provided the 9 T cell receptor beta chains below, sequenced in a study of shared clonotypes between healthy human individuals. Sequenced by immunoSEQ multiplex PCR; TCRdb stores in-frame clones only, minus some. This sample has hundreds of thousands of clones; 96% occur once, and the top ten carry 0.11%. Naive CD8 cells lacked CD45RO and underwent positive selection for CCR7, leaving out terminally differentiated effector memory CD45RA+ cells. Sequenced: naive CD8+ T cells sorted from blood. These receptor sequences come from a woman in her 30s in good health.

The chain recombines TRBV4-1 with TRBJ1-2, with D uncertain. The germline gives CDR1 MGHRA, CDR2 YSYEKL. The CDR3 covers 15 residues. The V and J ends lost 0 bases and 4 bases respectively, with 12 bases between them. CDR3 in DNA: TGCGCCAGCAGCCAAGATGGGCAGACATCCTATGGCTACACCTTC. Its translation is CASSQDGQTSYGYTF.

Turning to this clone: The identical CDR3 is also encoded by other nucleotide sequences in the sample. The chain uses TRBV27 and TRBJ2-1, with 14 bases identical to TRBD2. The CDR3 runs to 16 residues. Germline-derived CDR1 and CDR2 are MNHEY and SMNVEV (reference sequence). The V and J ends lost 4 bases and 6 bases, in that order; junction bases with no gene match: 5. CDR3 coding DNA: TGTGCCAGCAGTTCTGGGACTAGCGGGAGTCGCAATGAGCAGTTCTTC. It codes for CASSSGTSGSRNEQFF.

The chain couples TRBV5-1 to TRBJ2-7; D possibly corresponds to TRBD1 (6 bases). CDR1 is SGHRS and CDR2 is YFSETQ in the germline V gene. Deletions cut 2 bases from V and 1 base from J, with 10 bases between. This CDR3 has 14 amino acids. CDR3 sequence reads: CASSFFRGSYEQYF. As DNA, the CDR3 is TGCGCCAGCAGCTTTTTCAGGGGATCCTACGAGCAGTACTTC. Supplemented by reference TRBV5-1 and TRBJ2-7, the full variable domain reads KAGVTQTPRYLIKTRGQQVTLSCSPISGHRSVSWYQQTPGQGLQFLFEYFSETQRNKGNFPGRFSGRQFSNSRSEMNVSTLELGDSALYLCASSFFRGSYEQYFGPGTRLTVT.

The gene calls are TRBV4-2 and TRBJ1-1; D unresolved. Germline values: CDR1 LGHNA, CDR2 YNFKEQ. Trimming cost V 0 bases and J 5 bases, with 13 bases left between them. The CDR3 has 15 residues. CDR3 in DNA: TGTGCCAGCAGCCAAGATGAGCTGGGAAGGACTGAAGCTTTCTTT. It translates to CASSQDELGRTEAFF.

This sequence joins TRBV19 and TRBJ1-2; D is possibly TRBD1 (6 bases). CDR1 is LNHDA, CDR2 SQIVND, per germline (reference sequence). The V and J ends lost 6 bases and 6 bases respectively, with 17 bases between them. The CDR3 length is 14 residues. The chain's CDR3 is CASREDSELHGYTF. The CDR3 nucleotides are TGTGCCAGTAGGGAGGACAGCGAGCTACATGGCTACACCTTC. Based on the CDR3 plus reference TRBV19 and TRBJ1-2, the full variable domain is DGGITQSPKYLFRKEGQNVTLSCEQNLNHDAMYWYRQDPGQGLRLIYYSQIVNDFQKGDIAEGYSVSREKKESFPLTVTSAQKNPTAFYLCASREDSELHGYTFGSGTRLTVV.

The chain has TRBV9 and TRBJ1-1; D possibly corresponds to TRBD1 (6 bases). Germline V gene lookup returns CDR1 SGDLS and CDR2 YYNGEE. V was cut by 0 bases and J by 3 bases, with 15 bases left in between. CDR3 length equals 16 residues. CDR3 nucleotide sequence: TGTGCCAGCAGCGTAGCGGGGGCAGGGCGGGACACTGAAGCTTTCTTT. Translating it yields CASSVAGAGRDTEAFF.

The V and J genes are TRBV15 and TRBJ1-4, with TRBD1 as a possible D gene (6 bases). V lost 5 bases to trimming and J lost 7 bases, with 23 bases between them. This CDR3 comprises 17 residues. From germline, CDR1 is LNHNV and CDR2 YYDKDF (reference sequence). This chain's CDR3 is CATSPGGPASPGEKLFF. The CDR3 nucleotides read TGTGCCACCAGCCCTGGGGGCCCTGCAAGTCCAGGTGAAAAACTGTTTTTT.

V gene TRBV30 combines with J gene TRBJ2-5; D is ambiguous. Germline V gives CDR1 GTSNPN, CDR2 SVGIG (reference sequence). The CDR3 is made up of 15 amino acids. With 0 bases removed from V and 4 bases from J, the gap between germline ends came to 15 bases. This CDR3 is CAWSVRYIYPETQYF. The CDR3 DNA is TGTGCCTGGAGTGTACGTTACATCTACCCAGAGACCCAGTACTTC.

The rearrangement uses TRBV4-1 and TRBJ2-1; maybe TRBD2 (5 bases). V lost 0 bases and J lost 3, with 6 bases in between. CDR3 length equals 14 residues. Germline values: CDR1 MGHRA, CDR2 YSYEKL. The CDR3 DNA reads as TGCGCCAGCAGCCAAGAAGCGGACTACAATGAGCAGTTCTTC. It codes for CASSQEADYNEQFF.